The 27 T cell receptor beta chains below all came from one sample that was sequenced in a study of tumor-infiltrating lymphocytes in glioblastoma multiforme. Multiple V-beta primers and a C-beta primer amplified TCRB from RNA. Using its own MiXCR run on the multiplex PCR reads, TCRdb lists one record per CDR3 protein. The sample lists some 15,000 distinct CDR3 sequences; approximately 71% were seen once. Material: brain tumor tissue. Receptors were obtained from a male donor with glioblastoma.

Comments on this clonotype: A junction boundary mismatches the germline segment, possibly from a read error. The chain employs TRBV4-1 and TRBJ1-2, with D unclear. Germline CDR1 reads MGHRA; CDR2 reads YSYEKL. This CDR3 region has 16 residues. CDR3 sequence (DNA): TGCGCCAGCAGCCAAGATCGATACATGGGAGACTATCGCTACACCTTC. It encodes CASSQDRYMGDYRYTF.

Remarks on this clonotype: The conserved closing phenylalanine or tryptophan is absent in this CDR3, likely reflecting a read error. Because the CDR3's place on the DNA is in doubt, the DNA is left out and the CDR3 is given as listed by TCRdb. The chain carries TRBV20-1 and TRBJ1-1. CDR1 and CDR2 (germline): DFQATT, SNEGSKA (reference sequence). Termini included, the CDR3 measures 15 amino acids. CDR3 amino acids: CSARVARGGNTEASL.

The count of this clonotype is one. The V and J genes are TRBV6-1 and TRBJ2-1; D possibly corresponds to TRBD1 (5 bases). The CDR3 contains 15 residues. V was clipped by 2 bases and J by 10 bases, with 18 bases between them. CDR1 is MNHNS, CDR2 SASEGT, per germline. CDR3 sequence (DNA): TGTGCCAGCAGTGAATCCCCCCAGGGAATAGTAGAGCAGTTCTTC. This gives the protein CASSESPQGIVEQFF.

Note on this clonotype: Because it lacks the conserved phenylalanine or tryptophan at the end, this CDR3 is likely a read error. The chain couples TRBV20-1 to TRBJ1-6; D remains ambiguous. Trimming cost V 4 bases and J 7 bases, with 17 bases left between them. CDR1 and CDR2 (germline): DFQATT, SNEGSKA (reference sequence). The CDR3 is 15 amino acids. CDR3 sequence reads: CSAIGRGSVNSPLHL. CDR3 DNA sequence: TGCAGTGCTATAGGGCGGGGTTCCGTAAATTCACCCCTCCACTTA.

The chain couples TRBV20-1 to TRBJ2-6, with D uncertain. The length of the CDR3 is 12 residues. Germline values: CDR1 DFQATT, CDR2 SNEGSKA (reference sequence). V lost 5 bases and J lost 3, with 5 bases in between. CDR3 in amino acids: CSAGNGANVLTF. The CDR3 nucleotides are TGCAGTGCTGGCAATGGGGCCAACGTCCTGACTTTC.

Details on this clonotype: A much larger clone lies one base from this, so it may be a read error. V is TRBV29-1 and J is TRBJ2-2; 8 bases fit TRBD1. The CDR3 consists of 12 residues. Germline loops: CDR1 SQVTM, CDR2 ANQGSEA. CDR3 sequence: CSVTGGTGERFF. Here the CDR3 DNA reads TGCAGCGTTACAGGGGGTACCGGGGAGCGGTTTTTT.

The chain employs TRBV11-2 and TRBJ2-7; 11 positions match TRBD2. This CDR3 has 15 amino acids. J gave up 13 bases and V 0 bases, and 11 bases lay outside the gene matches. The germline V gene encodes CDR1 SGHAT and CDR2 FQNNGV. DNA for the CDR3: TGTGCCAGCAGCTTAGATCCAGGGACTAGCGGATCCGTATACTTC. Its translation: CASSLDPGTSGSVYF.

By proportion, this clonotype is medium-sized. The chain is built from TRBV10-3 and TRBJ2-1, with TRBD2 matching over 9 bases. The CDR3 contains 14 residues. V shed 10 bases and J 8 bases; nucleotides not matched to a gene: 12. In germline, CDR1 is ENHRY, CDR2 SYGVKD. Here the CDR3 DNA reads TGTGCCACCTACCCGGGACTAGCAGCGGATGAGCAGTTCTTC. This codes for CATYPGLAADEQFF.

The chain combines TRBV20-1 with TRBJ2-3; D perhaps matches TRBD1 (6 bases). The V gene lost 5 bases and the J gene lost 0 bases, with 21 bases spanning the gap. The CDR3 is 17 amino acids. Germline loops: CDR1 DFQATT, CDR2 SNEGSKA (reference sequence). The CDR3 is CSAPDLLQGYSTDTQYF. CDR3 DNA: TGCAGTGCTCCCGATCTACTACAGGGATATAGCACAGATACGCAGTATTTT.

As to this clonotype: The CDR3 carries no conserved terminal phenylalanine or tryptophan, so it likely arises from a read error. The gene calls are TRBV11-2 and TRBJ2-2; D unclear. The CDR3 totals 15 residues. Germline lookup yields CDR1 SGHAT and CDR2 FQNNGV. Trimming pared 7 bases from V and 0 bases from J, leaving 12 bases between. In nucleotides, the CDR3 is TGTGCCAGCACTAAACATGGGACGAACACCGGGGAGCTGTTTCTT. It yields the protein CASTKHGTNTGELFL.

The rearrangement joins TRBV11-2 to TRBJ2-2; 7 nucleotides agree with TRBD2. Germline-derived CDR1 and CDR2 are SGHAT and FQNNGV. Losses at the gene ends were 7 bases for V and 11 bases for J; bases not matched to a gene: 31. The CDR3 length is 20 residues. The CDR3 DNA sequence: TGTGCCAGCACCCCCTCATTCGGTCAAGGGCTAGCGGTAAACACCGTTGAGCTGTTTTTT. It is translated as CASTPSFGQGLAVNTVELFF. Full variable domain (outside the CDR3, taken from reference TRBV11-2 and TRBJ2-2): EAGVAQSPRYKIIEKRQSVAFWCNPISGHATLYWYQQILGQGPKLLIQFQNNGVVDDSQLPKDRFSAERLKGVDSTLKIQPAKLEDSAVYLCASTPSFGQGLAVNTVELFFGEGSRLTVL.

The V gene is TRBV7-9, the J gene TRBJ1-1; D might be TRBD1 (5 bases). In germline, CDR1 is SEHNR, CDR2 FQNEAQ (reference sequence). The CDR3 is 14 amino acids. V lost 5 bases and J lost 6, with 16 bases in between. The CDR3 protein is CASSKGTDSSEAFF. CDR3 bases: TGTGCCAGCAGCAAAGGGACGGATTCCTCTGAAGCTTTCTTT.

The chain combines TRBV6-5 with TRBJ2-7; either TRBD1 or TRBD2 may fit D (5 bases each). Germline V gene data show CDR1 as MNHEY and CDR2 as SVGAGI. V was trimmed by 9 bases and J by 0 bases, leaving 18 bases between them. CDR3 length: 15 residues. CDR3 DNA: TGTGCCAGTAAGAAGGGACGTCCGAGCTCCTACGAGCAGTACTTC. Protein: CASKKGRPSSYEQYF.

This chain connects TRBV6-5 to TRBJ2-1, with 7 bases that match TRBD2. Trimming removed 0 bases from V and 4 bases from J; junction bases left unmatched: 3. CDR1 and CDR2 (germline): MNHEY, SVGAGI. The CDR3 loop spans 15 amino acids. CDR3 in amino acids: CASSYSLGGYNEQFF. In DNA form, the CDR3 reads TGTGCCAGCAGTTACTCGTTGGGGGGGTACAATGAGCAGTTCTTC.

The genes are TRBV11-2 and TRBJ1-1; TRBD1 matches 7 bases. The V gene's germline CDR1 is SGHAT and CDR2 FQNNGV. The CDR3 sequence is 14 residues long. V shed 5 bases and J 3 bases; nucleotides not matched to a gene: 6. As DNA, the CDR3 is TGTGCCAGCAGCCTGGGACAGTTCGACACTGAAGCTTTCTTT. This gives the protein CASSLGQFDTEAFF.

This clonotype showed up just once. The chain employs TRBV29-1 and TRBJ2-1, with 7 bases that match TRBD2. Germline loops: CDR1 SQVTM, CDR2 ANQGSEA. The CDR3 consists of 14 residues. V shed 6 bases and J 8 bases; nucleotides not matched to a gene: 13. DNA for the CDR3: TGCAGCGTAGGAGGATTAATTGCGGGAGATGAGCAGTTCTTC. Its translation is CSVGGLIAGDEQFF.

For this clonotype: The germline gene is not matched at one end of the junction; a read error may be the cause. The V gene is TRBV11-2, the J gene TRBJ2-2; tentatively, D is TRBD1 (6 bases). The CDR3 has 15 residues. The germline V gene has CDR1 SGHAT and CDR2 FQNNGV. The CDR3, as DNA: TGTGCCAGCAGCTTAATGCAGGGGCACACCGGGGAGCTGTTCTTT. Its translation: CASSLMQGHTGELFF.

Details on this clonotype: The conserved phenylalanine or tryptophan normally closing the CDR3 is absent here, so this likely arose from a read error. The gene calls are TRBV30 and TRBJ1-2, with D hard to call. This CDR3 region has 11 residues. Germline assignment: CDR1 GTSNPN and CDR2 SVGIG (reference sequence). The V and J ends lost 0 bases and 6 bases respectively, with 5 bases between them. For the CDR3, the DNA is TGTGCCTGGAGTGTACTGGATGGCTACACCATT. As protein: CAWSVLDGYTI.

J is TRBJ1-1 and V is TRBV6-1; D not certain. V was pared by 3 bases and J by 0 bases, with 5 bases between. The CDR3 spans 13 residues. Germline V gives CDR1 MNHNS, CDR2 SASEGT. The CDR3 nucleotides are TGTGCCAGCAGTGACGCCATGAACACTGAAGCTTTCTTT. As protein: CASSDAMNTEAFF.

The V gene is TRBV30, the J gene TRBJ2-1; 8 bases line up with TRBD2. After removal of 4 bases from V and 6 bases from J, the junction contained 8 bases not matched to a gene. Germline V CDR1 and CDR2: GTSNPN, SVGIG (reference sequence). The CDR3 extends over 14 amino acids. CDR3 residues: CAWIISGKGNEQFF. In DNA form, the CDR3 reads TGTGCCTGGATAATTAGCGGGAAGGGCAATGAGCAGTTCTTC. The full variable domain, in which reference TRBV30 and TRBJ2-1 provide the parts outside the CDR3, is SQTIHQWPATLVQPVGSPLSLECTVEGTSNPNLYWYRQAAGRGLQLLFYSVGIGQISSEVPQNLSASRPQDRQFILSSKKLLLSDSGFYLCAWIISGKGNEQFFGPGTRLTVL.

The chain is built from TRBV5-1 and TRBJ2-3, with TRBD2 identical over 8 bases. CDR1 SGHRS and CDR2 YFSETQ come from the germline V gene. The CDR3 runs 12 residues. CDR3 nucleotides: TGCGAAAGCAGCGGGACTAGTGATACGCAGTATTTT. This codes for CESSGTSDTQYF. Complete variable domain (other parts from reference TRBV5-1 and TRBJ2-3): KAGVTQTPRYLIKTRGQQVTLSCSPISGHRSVSWYQQTPGQGLQFLFEYFSETQRNKGNFPGRFSGRQFSNSRSEMNVSTLELGDSALYLCESSGTSDTQYFGPGTRLTVL.

The chain recombines TRBV5-4 with TRBJ2-3; D is uncertain. Germline-derived CDR1 and CDR2 are SGHNT and YYREEE (reference sequence). Between the trimmed V and J ends, which lost 1 base and 0 bases, there was a span of 12 bases. This CDR3 spans 16 amino acids. The CDR3 protein is CASSLSPLPSTDTQYF. The CDR3 nucleotides are TGTGCCAGCAGCTTGTCACCGCTCCCTAGCACAGATACGCAGTATTTT.

This clonotype was picked up a small number of times. This chain joins TRBV30 and TRBJ2-3; no reliable D call. The CDR3 is 12 amino acids. Per germline, CDR1 GTSNPN and CDR2 SVGIG (reference sequence). V was trimmed by 1 base and J by 5 bases, leaving 7 bases between them. For the CDR3, the DNA is TGTGCCTGGAGTGAATCTGGAGATACGCAGTATTTT. It codes for CAWSESGDTQYF.

Comments on this clonotype: The conserved phenylalanine or tryptophan is not found at the CDR3 terminus, so this likely reflects a read error. Because the CDR3's place on the DNA is in doubt, the DNA is left out and the CDR3 is given as listed by TCRdb. The J gene is TRBJ2-3, the V gene TRBV11-1; TRBD2 is the table's D call and was not checked against the DNA. Including both end residues, the CDR3 is 16 amino acids long. CDR1 SGHAT and CDR2 FQDESV come from the germline V gene (reference sequence). This CDR3 reads CASSLGLAGSTDTEYL.

The chain employs TRBV6-6 and TRBJ2-4, with 11 bases that match TRBD2. The CDR3 spans 14 residues. V lost 4 bases to trimming and J lost 10 bases; unmatched junction nucleotides: 6. Germline V gene sequence: CDR1 MNHNY, CDR2 SVGAGI (reference sequence). DNA for the CDR3: TGTGCCAGCAGTTCCGGGACTAGCGGTGAGATTCAGTACTTC. It translates to CASSSGTSGEIQYF.

About this clonotype itself: The conserved phenylalanine or tryptophan is not found at the CDR3 terminus, so this likely reflects a read error. V and J are TRBV30 and TRBJ2-3; D is uncertain. Trimming left V 1 base short and J 3 bases short, with 20 bases between. The length of the CDR3 is 17 residues. The germline V gene has CDR1 GTSNPN and CDR2 SVGIG (reference sequence). The CDR3 region has the DNA TGTGCCTGGAGTGAAATACCCCGGGCCGTCGGGACAGATACGCAGTATTGT. It translates to CAWSEIPRAVGTDTQYC.

In DNA, the CDR3 is TGTGCCAGCAGCTTAAGGTGCAGTTATTCACCCCTCCACTTT. The encoded protein is CASSLRCSYSPLHF. V usage is TRBV7-9 and J usage is TRBJ1-6; D is unresolved. The CDR3 loop spans 14 amino acids. The germline V gene encodes CDR1 SEHNR and CDR2 FQNEAQ (reference sequence). Trimming left V 2 bases short and J 8 bases short, with 10 bases between.